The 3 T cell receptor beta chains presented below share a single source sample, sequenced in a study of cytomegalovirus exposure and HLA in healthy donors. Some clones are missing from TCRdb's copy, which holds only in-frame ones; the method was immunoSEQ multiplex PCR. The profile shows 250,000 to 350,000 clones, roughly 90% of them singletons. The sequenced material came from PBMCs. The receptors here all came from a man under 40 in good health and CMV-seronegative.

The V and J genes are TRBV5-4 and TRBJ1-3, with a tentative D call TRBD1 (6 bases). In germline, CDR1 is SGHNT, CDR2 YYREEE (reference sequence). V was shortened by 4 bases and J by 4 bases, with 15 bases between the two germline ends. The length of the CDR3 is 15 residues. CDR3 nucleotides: TGTGCCAGCAGCGTTGGGTTACAGGGCGGAAACACCATATATTTT. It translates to CASSVGLQGGNTIYF.

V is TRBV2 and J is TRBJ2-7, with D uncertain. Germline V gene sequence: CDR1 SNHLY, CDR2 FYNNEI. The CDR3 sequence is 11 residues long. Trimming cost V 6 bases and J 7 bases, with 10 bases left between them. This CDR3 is CASSSLREQYF. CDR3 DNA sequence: TGTGCCAGCAGCTCCCTCCGGGAGCAGTACTTC.

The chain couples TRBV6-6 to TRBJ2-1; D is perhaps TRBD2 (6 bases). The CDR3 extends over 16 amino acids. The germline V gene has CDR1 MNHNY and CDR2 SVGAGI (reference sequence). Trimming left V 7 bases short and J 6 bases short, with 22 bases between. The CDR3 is CASTPTGTFSGNEQFF. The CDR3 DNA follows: TGTGCCAGCACTCCTACCGGGACTTTCTCGGGCAATGAGCAGTTCTTC.